Listed here is a single TCR beta chain. As yet, its antigen is unknown. The table came from immunoSEQ multiplex PCR; TCRdb's copy has only in-frame clones and leaves some out. The repertoire has some 30,000 clones, about 91% of them found once; the top ten carry 0.1%. The data were obtained in a study of T cells after posttransplantation cyclophosphamide. Cells defined as naive were viable CD3+CD4+ or CD3+CD8+ and CCR7+CD45RA+CD45RO-CD95-CD27+CD28+. Study conclusions and caveats: Donor CD8+ memory clones often dominated recipient blood repertoires at later times.

Germline CDR1 reads SGHRS; CDR2 reads YFSETQ. V was pared by 0 bases and J by 6 bases, with 9 bases of the junction left unmatched. CDR3 size: 18 residues. Sequencing was carried out using naive CD4+ T cells sorted from blood. This chain joins TRBV5-1 and TRBJ1-6, with 10 bases that match TRBD1. The sequence was obtained from a man aged 25 to 40 in good health and a related stem cell transplant donor. The DNA of the CDR3 is TGCGCCAGCAGCTTGGCGCCCACTGACAGGGGGCTTAATTCACCCCTCCACTTT. Translating it yields CASSLAPTDRGLNSPLHF.